These T cell receptor beta chains were read from a single sample in a study of shared clonotypes between healthy human individuals. TCRdb's table, derived via immunoSEQ multiplex PCR, lists solely in-frame clones and lacks some. The profile shows over 1.4 million clones, 96% of them singletons. The specimen was naive CD4+ T cells sorted from blood. The receptors originated from a man aged 25 to 40 in good health. The CDR3 runs from the conserved cysteine through the conserved F or W. D genes are given only for firm matches. Clone size, where shown, is once, few, many, or a class for clones that have expanded.

>TRBD2|once|TRBV9|TRBJ2-1
CASSPRGTSGLYNEQFF
TGTGCCAGCAGCCCCCGTGGGACTAGCGGTCTTTACAATGAGCAGTTCTTC
>NA|NA|TRBV2|TRBJ2-7
CASSIRGFSYEQYF
TGTGCCAGCAGTATCAGGGGTTTCTCCTACGAGCAGTACTTC
>NA|NA|TRBV7-2|TRBJ1-4
CASSLTSLNEKLFF
TGTGCCAGCAGCTTAACCTCTTTGAATGAAAAACTGTTTTTT
>TRBD2|NA|TRBV12-5|TRBJ2-7
CASGNDRGLAGVSYEQYF
TGTGCTAGTGGGAACGACAGGGGACTAGCGGGAGTGTCCTACGAGCAGTACTTC
>TRBD2|NA|TRBV10-3|TRBJ2-3
CAISESGSGRSTDTQYF
TGTGCCATCAGTGAGTCTGGTAGCGGGAGGAGCACAGATACGCAGTATTTT
>TRBD1|NA|TRBV5-1|TRBJ1-1
CASSSQRLDRATEAFF
TGCGCCAGCAGCTCCCAGAGATTAGACAGGGCCACTGAAGCTTTCTTT
>TRBD2|NA|TRBV7-2|TRBJ2-7
CASSLMSAGGSYEQYF
TGTGCCAGCAGCTTAATGTCGGCGGGAGGGTCTTACGAGCAGTACTTC
>NA|NA|TRBV11-1|TRBJ2-7
CASSPRTGRPKYYEQYF
TGTGCCAGCAGCCCACGAACAGGGCGCCCAAAATACTACGAGCAGTACTTC
>TRBD2|NA|TRBV19|TRBJ2-3
CASSPRVELAGGPDTQYF
TGTGCCAGTAGTCCTAGGGTAGAGCTAGCGGGAGGGCCAGATACGCAGTATTTT
>NA|NA|TRBV13|TRBJ2-7
CASSTISGAYEQYF
TGTGCCAGCAGCACGATTTCAGGCGCCTACGAGCAGTACTTC
>NA|NA|TRBV20-1|TRBJ2-3
CRLGTDTQYF
TGCAGGTTGGGCACAGATACGCAGTATTTT
>NA|NA|TRBV5-1|TRBJ1-5
CASSAGRNQPQHF
TGCGCCAGCAGCGCCGGACGCAATCAGCCCCAGCATTTT
>NA|NA|TRBV11-2|TRBJ1-2
CASRKIAGESGYTF
TGTGCCAGCAGAAAAATTGCAGGGGAGAGTGGCTACACCTTC
>NA|NA|TRBV28|TRBJ2-7
CASSPPGTYYEQYF
TGTGCCAGCAGTCCTCCCGGGACCTACTACGAGCAGTACTTC
>TRBD1|NA|TRBV7-2|TRBJ2-7
CASSFGTEYYEQYF
TGTGCCAGCAGCTTCGGGACAGAATACTACGAGCAGTACTTC
>NA|NA|TRBV30|TRBJ2-2
CAWSLGELFF
TGTGCCTGGAGTCTCGGGGAGCTGTTTTTT